The T cell receptor (beta chain) under discussion was sequenced for a study of beta chain features in type 1 diabetes. Trimming cost V 5 bases and J 6 bases; bases outside gene matches: 6. The CDR3 has 15 amino acids. The germline CDR1 and CDR2 sequences are MNHEY and SVGAGI. Sequenced material consisted of expressed TCRB transcripts (all of the isolated RNA was reverse transcribed). Clones were read by immunoSEQ multiplex PCR, and TCRdb kept only the in-frame ones, dropping some. The table shows more than 150,000 clones, with less than 15% occurring only once. This TCR derives from a woman aged 18-29 years in good health. Sequencing used central memory CD4+ T cells from blood. V is TRBV6-5 and J is TRBJ2-1; 11 bases align to TRBD1. The CDR3 coding sequence is TGTGCCAGCAGTCACCGGGACAGGGGGGCCAATGAGCAGTTCTTC. It codes for CASSHRDRGANEQFF.